The source of this T cell receptor (beta chain) is a study of OX40 agonist ivuxolimab in advanced cancers. Blood draws occurred at baseline, cycle 4 day 1, and cycle 7 day 1. Germline CDR1 WSHSY, CDR2 SAAADI. V lost 3 bases to trimming and J lost 1 base, with 9 bases between them. The CDR3 contains 14 residues. Measured with immunoSEQ multiplex PCR; TCRdb has only the in-frame clones, and not every one. Here the sample spans some 19,000 clones, roughly 71% being singletons. The clonotype comes from an adult with an advanced solid tumor such as melanoma, head and neck, liver or kidney cancer. The rearrangement links TRBV10-2 to TRBJ1-1; D is uncertain. This material consisted of CD4+ or CD8+ T cells sorted from blood, taken in a trial of the OX40 agonist ivuxolimab. The CDR3 bases are TGCGCCAGCAGTGATGGGTCGGGGAACACTGAAGCTTTCTTT. It yields the protein CASSDGSGNTEAFF.